This TCR beta chain was sequenced for a study of blood T cell repertoires in COVID-19. Only in-frame clones appear in the TCRdb table, and some are missing; sequencing was by immunoSEQ multiplex PCR. The sample lists approximately 160,000 clones, 93% occurring once. CDR3 length: 13 residues. V shed 7 bases and J shed 1 base, with 14 bases lying between them. Germline CDR1 is SQVTM and CDR2 is ANQGSEA. The sequenced material came from peripheral blood. J is TRBJ2-7 and V is TRBV29-1; tentatively, D is TRBD2 (5 bases). The clonotype comes from a woman aged 55-69 years with COVID-19, enrolled during active disease. DNA of the CDR3: TGCAGCGCCCGGGATGCCCGTTCCTACGAGCAGTACTTC. This translates into CSARDARSYEQYF.